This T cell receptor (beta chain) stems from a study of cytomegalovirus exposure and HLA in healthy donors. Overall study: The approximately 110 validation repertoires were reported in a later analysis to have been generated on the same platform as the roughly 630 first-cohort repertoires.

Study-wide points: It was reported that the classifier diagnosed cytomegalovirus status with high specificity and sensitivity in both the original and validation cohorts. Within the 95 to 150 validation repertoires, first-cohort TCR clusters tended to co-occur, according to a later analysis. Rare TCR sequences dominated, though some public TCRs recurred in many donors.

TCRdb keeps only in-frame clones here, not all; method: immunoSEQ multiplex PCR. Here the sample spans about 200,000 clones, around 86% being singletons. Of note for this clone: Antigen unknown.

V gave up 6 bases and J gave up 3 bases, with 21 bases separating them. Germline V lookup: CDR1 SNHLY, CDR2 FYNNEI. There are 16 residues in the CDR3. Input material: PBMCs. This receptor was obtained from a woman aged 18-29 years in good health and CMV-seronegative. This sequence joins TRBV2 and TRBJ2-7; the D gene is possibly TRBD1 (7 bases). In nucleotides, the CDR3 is TGTGCCAGCAGGGGGGCTGGGGGGACAGCTTTCTACGAGCAGTACTTC. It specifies CASRGAGGTAFYEQYF.